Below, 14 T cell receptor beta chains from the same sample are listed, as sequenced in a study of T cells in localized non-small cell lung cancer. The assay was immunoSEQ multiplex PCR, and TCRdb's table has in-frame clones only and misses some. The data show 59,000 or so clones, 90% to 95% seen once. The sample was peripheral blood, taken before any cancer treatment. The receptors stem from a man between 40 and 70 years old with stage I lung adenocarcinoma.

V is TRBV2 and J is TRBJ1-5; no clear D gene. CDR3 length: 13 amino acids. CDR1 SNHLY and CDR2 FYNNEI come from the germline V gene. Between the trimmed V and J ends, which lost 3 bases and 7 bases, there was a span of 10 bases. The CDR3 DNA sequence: TGTGCCAGCAGTGACTGGGGAAGACAGCCCCAGCATTTT. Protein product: CASSDWGRQPQHF.

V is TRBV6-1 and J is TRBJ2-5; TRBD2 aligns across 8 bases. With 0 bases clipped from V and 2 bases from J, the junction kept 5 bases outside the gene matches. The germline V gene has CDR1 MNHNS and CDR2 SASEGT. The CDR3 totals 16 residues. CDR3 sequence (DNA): TGTGCCAGCAGTGAAGCGCCGGGAGGGCGGCAAGAGACCCAGTACTTC. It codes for CASSEAPGGRQETQYF.

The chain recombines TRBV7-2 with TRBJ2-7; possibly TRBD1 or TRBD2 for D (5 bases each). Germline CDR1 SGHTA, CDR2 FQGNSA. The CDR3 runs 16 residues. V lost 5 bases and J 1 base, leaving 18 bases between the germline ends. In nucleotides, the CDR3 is TGTGCCAGCAGCGGAAACCGGGACGGCGAATCCTACGAGCAGTACTTC. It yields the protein CASSGNRDGESYEQYF.

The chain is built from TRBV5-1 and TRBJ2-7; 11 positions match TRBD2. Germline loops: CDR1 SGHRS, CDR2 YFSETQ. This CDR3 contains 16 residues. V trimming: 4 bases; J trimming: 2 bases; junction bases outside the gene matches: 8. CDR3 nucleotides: TGCGCCAGCAGCGCGGCGACTAGCGGGACCACCTACGAGCAGTACTTC. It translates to CASSAATSGTTYEQYF.

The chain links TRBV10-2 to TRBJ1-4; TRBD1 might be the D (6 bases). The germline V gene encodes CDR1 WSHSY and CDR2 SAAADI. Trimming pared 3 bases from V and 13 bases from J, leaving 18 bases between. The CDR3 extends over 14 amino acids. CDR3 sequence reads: CASSEGTSVVGLFF. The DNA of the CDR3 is TGCGCCAGCAGTGAAGGGACAAGCGTCGTAGGACTGTTTTTT.

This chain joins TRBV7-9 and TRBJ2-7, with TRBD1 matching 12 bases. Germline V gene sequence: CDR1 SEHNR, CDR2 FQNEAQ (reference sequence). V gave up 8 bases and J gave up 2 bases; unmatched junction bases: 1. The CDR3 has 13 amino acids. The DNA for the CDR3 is TGTGCCAGCGGGACAGGGGGCACCTACGAGCAGTACTTC. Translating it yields CASGTGGTYEQYF.

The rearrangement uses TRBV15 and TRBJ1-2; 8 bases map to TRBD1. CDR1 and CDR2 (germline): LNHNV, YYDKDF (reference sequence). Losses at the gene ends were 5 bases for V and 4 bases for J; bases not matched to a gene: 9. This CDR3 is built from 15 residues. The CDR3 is CATSLGQGSSYGYTF. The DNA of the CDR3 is TGTGCCACCAGCTTAGGACAGGGTAGTTCCTATGGCTACACCTTC.

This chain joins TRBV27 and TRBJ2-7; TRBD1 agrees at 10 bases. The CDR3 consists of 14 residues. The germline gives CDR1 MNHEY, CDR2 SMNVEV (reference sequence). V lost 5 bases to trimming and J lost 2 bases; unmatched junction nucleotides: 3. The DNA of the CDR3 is TGTGCCAGCAGTACCGGGACAGGGGCCTACGAGCAGTACTTC. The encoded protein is CASSTGTGAYEQYF.

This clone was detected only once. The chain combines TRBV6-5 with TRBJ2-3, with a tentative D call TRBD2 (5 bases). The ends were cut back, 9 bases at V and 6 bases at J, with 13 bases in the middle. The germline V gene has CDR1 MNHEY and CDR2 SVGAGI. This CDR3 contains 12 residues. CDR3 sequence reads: CASTSPGDTQYF. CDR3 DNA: TGTGCCAGTACCTCCCCGGGGGATACGCAGTATTTT.

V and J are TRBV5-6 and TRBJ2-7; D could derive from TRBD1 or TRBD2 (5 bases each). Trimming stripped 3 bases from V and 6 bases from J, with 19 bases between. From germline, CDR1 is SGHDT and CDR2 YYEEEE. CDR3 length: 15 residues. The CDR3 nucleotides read TGTGCCAGCAGCTGGGTCAACTCCGGGACGATCGAGCAGTACTTC. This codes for CASSWVNSGTIEQYF.

CDR3 in DNA: TGTGCCAGCAAAGGGAGGGGCGAGGGATACAATGAGCAGTTCTTC. This encodes CASKGRGEGYNEQFF. The rearrangement links TRBV11-2 to TRBJ2-1, with 7 bases matching TRBD2. V gave up 7 bases and J gave up 4 bases; unmatched junction bases: 10. The CDR3 consists of 15 residues. CDR1 is SGHAT and CDR2 is FQNNGV in the germline V gene.

In DNA, the CDR3 is TGTGCCAGCAGCTTAGCGACGGGGGCGATGTCCTACAATGAGCAGTTCTTC. Amino acid sequence: CASSLATGAMSYNEQFF. This chain links TRBV7-2 with TRBJ2-1, with D perhaps given as TRBD1 or TRBD2 (6 bases each). The germline V gene has CDR1 SGHTA and CDR2 FQGNSA. The CDR3 runs 17 residues. Trimming stripped 0 bases from V and 1 base from J, with 13 bases between.

The CDR3 nucleotides read TGTGCCAGCAGTCAACCCGGGACAGCCACCGGGGAGCTGTTTTTT. Amino acid sequence: CASSQPGTATGELFF. The chain has TRBV5-4 and TRBJ2-2, with 7 bases that match TRBD1. There are 15 residues in the CDR3. CDR1 and CDR2 (germline): SGHNT, YYREEE (reference sequence). V was pared by 5 bases and J by 4 bases, with 8 bases of the junction left unmatched.

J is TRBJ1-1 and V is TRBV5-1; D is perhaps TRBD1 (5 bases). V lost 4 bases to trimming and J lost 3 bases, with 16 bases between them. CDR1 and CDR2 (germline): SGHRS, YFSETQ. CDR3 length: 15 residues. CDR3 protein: CASSPQGGGDTEAFF. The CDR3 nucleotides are TGCGCCAGCAGCCCGCAGGGAGGAGGGGACACTGAAGCTTTCTTT. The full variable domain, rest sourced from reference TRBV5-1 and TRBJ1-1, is KAGVTQTPRYLIKTRGQQVTLSCSPISGHRSVSWYQQTPGQGLQFLFEYFSETQRNKGNFPGRFSGRQFSNSRSEMNVSTLELGDSALYLCASSPQGGGDTEAFFGQGTRLTVV.